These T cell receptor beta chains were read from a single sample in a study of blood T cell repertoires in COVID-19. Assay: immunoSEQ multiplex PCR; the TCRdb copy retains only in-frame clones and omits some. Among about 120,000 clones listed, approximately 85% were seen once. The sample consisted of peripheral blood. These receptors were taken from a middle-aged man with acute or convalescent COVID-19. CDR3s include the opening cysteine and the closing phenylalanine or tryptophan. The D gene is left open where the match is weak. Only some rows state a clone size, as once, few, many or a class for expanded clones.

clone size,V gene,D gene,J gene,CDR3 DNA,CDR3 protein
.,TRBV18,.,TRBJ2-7,TGTGCCAGCTCACCCCGTCCCTCCTACGAGCAGTACTTC,CASSPRPSYEQYF
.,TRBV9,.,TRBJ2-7,TGTGCCAGCAGCCCCCGAGTGGGGCAGGCCTCCTACGAGCAGTACTTC,CASSPRVGQASYEQYF
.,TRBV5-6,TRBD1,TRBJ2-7,TGTGCCAGCACCGGGGGGACAGGGGGCCACTTCTACGAGCAGTACTTC,CASTGGTGGHFYEQYF
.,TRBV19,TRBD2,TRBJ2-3,TGTGCCAGTAGTCCGGGCGGGGGGGCCGATTCAGATACGCAGTATTTT,CASSPGGGADSDTQYF
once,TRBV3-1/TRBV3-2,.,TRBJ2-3,TGTGCCAGCAGCCACCTATGGGACACCACAGATACGCAGTATTTT,CASSHLWDTTDTQYF
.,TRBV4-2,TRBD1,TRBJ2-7,TGTGCCAGCAGCCAAGATATAGCACAGGGGGCCGAGTACGAGCAGTACTTC,CASSQDIAQGAEYEQYF
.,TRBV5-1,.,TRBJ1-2,TGCGCCAGCAGCCCGGGGCCGGACAGATATTACTATGGCTACACCTTC,CASSPGPDRYYYGYTF
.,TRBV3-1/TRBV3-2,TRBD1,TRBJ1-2,TGTGCCAGCAGCCAAGGGGACAGGGTTGGGTGTTTC,CASSQGDRVGCF
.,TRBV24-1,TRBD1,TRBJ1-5,TGTGCCACCAGTGACCCGGGACAGGGAAATCAGCCCCAGCATTTT,CATSDPGQGNQPQHF
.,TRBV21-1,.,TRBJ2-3,TGTGCCAGCAGCAAAGAGGCGTGGGGGGGCGAGACCCTCACAGATACGCAGTATTTT,CASSKEAWGGETLTDTQYF
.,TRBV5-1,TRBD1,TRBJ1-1,TGCGCCAGCAGCTTGGGGGCCTTACAGGGGATTGAAGCTTTCTTT,CASSLGALQGIEAFF
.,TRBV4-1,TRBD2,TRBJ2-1,TGCGCCAGCAGCCGCACTAGCGGGGAAAATGAGCAGTTCTTC,CASSRTSGENEQFF
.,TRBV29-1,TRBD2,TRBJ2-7,TGCAGCGTTGCGGGGACTAGCGGGGGCAACGAGCAGTACTTC,CSVAGTSGGNEQYF
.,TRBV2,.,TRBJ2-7,TGTGCCAGCATTTCTCGGCAGGGGAGTAATAGCTACGAGCAGTACTTC,CASISRQGSNSYEQYF
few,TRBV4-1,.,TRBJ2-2,TGCGCCAGCAGCCAAGTAAAGTCCAGGGGCGCGAACACCGGGGAGCTGTTTTTT,CASSQVKSRGANTGELFF
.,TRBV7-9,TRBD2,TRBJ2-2,TGTGCCAGCAGCCCCGGACTAGCGGGGGTCGGGGAGCTGTTTTTT,CASSPGLAGVGELFF
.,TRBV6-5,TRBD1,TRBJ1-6,TGTGCCACCAAAGACAGGGGTTATTCACCCCTCCACTTT,CATKDRGYSPLHF
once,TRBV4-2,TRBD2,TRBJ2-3,TGTGCCAGCAGCCAAGGGACTAGCGCAGGCACAGATACGCAGTATTTT,CASSQGTSAGTDTQYF
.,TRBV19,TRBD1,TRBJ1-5,TGTGCCAGTAGTACCGGACAGGGGATTAGGCAGCCCCAGCATTTT,CASSTGQGIRQPQHF
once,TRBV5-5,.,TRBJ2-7,TGTGCCAGCAGCTTCCGGGACACTTCCTACGAGCAGTACTTC,CASSFRDTSYEQYF
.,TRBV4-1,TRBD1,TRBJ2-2,TGCGCCAGCAGCCCCCCGGGACAGGGGACCACCGGGGAGCTGTTTTTT,CASSPPGQGTTGELFF
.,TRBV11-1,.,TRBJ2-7,TGTGCCAGCAGCCGCCGATCAGGGACTTTCGGGGACGAGCAGTACTTC,CASSRRSGTFGDEQYF
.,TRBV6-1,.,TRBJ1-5,TGTGCCAGCAGTGAAGTCAGGGTTCGGAATCAGCCCCAGCATTTT,CASSEVRVRNQPQHF
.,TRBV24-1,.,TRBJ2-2,TGTGCCACCAGTGCCGGGAGGGAGCTGTTTTTT,CATSAGRELFF
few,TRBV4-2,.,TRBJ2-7,TGTGCCAGCCGTACCTCCGGGCCAGGGGTATACGAGCAGTACTTC,CASRTSGPGVYEQYF
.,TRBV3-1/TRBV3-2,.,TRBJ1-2,TGTGCCAGCAGCCAAGATTCGGGGAGGGACGGCTACACCTTC,CASSQDSGRDGYTF
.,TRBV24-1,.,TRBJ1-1,.,CATSDSGQGTEAFF
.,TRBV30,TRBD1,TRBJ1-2,TGTGCCTGGAGTTTCCCACCGGGACAGGGCCGAGCTAACTATGGCTACACCTTC,CAWSFPPGQGRANYGYTF
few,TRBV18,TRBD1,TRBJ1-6,TGTGCCAGCTCACCGACAGGGGAGGATTCACCCCTCCACTTT,CASSPTGEDSPLHF